One sample yielded the 30 T cell receptor beta chains listed below, sequenced in a study of CD8 T cells in ankylosing spondylitis. TCRdb independently ran MiXCR on the 5' RACE reads; one entry per CDR3 protein. Here the sample spans 200,000 to 300,000 distinct CDR3 sequences, 8.6% being singletons. The sequenced sample consisted of blood, either unsorted or a sorted T cell fraction (not recorded which). These receptors all come from a male donor with ankylosing spondylitis or in good health (not recorded which).

This rearrangement joins TRBV19 to TRBJ2-1; the D call may be TRBD1 or TRBD2 (6 bases each). Trimming stripped 8 bases from V and 6 bases from J, with 23 bases between. The CDR3 has 16 amino acids. Per germline, CDR1 LNHDA and CDR2 SQIVND (reference sequence). Here the CDR3 DNA reads TGTGCCAGTCGTTTCCTAGGGGGGCCATCAACCAATGAGCAGTTCTTC. Translated, it gives CASRFLGGPSTNEQFF.

The chain employs TRBV7-9 and TRBJ1-6; 10 bases align to TRBD1. V lost 6 bases to trimming and J lost 7 bases; unmatched junction nucleotides: 3. CDR1 and CDR2 from the germline V gene are SEHNR and FQNEAQ (reference sequence). The CDR3 is made up of 14 amino acids. CDR3 in amino acids: CASRSGQGNSPLHF. In DNA form, the CDR3 reads TGTGCCAGCAGGTCGGGACAGGGGAATTCACCCCTCCACTTT. The entire variable domain, with the rest obtained from reference TRBV7-9 and TRBJ1-6, is as follows: DTGVSQNPRHKITKRGQNVTFRCDPISEHNRLYWYRQTLGQGPEFLTYFQNEAQLEKSRLLSDRFSAERPKGSFSTLEIQRTEQGDSAMYLCASRSGQGNSPLHFGNGTRLTVT.

This clonotype was counted at least ten times. V is TRBV20-1 and J is TRBJ2-7; a possible D gene is TRBD2 (6 bases). Germline lookup yields CDR1 DFQATT and CDR2 SNEGSKA (reference sequence). This CDR3 is built from 17 residues. Trimming removed 1 base from V and 2 bases from J, with 21 bases in between. CDR3 sequence reads: CSARGNGGVARAYEQYF. The DNA for the CDR3 is TGCAGTGCTAGAGGGAATGGAGGGGTGGCGAGGGCCTACGAGCAGTACTTC.

This clonotype has more than one count but fewer than ten. V gene TRBV2 combines with J gene TRBJ1-1; D unresolved. The CDR3 runs to 15 residues. Trimming removed 8 bases from V and 1 base from J, with 17 bases in between. The V gene's germline CDR1 is SNHLY and CDR2 FYNNEI. CDR3 loop: CASEEPGLENTEAFF. DNA of the CDR3: TGTGCCAGCGAGGAGCCCGGACTTGAGAACACTGAAGCTTTCTTT.

Only a few counts were recorded for this clonotype. The rearrangement joins TRBV7-9 to TRBJ1-1, with D hard to call. V gave up 4 bases and J gave up 7 bases, with 13 bases separating them. The CDR3 covers 13 residues. Per germline, CDR1 SEHNR and CDR2 FQNEAQ (reference sequence). As DNA, the CDR3 is TGTGCCAGCAGCTCCCCAGGTGGGGATGAAGCTTTCTTT. Residues: CASSSPGGDEAFF.

CDR3 bases: TGCAGTGCTCGTTCCGCCCGGGTGGGGGACCTGGGCACAGATACGCAGTATTTT. Translating it yields CSARSARVGDLGTDTQYF. The chain uses TRBV20-1 and TRBJ2-3; D possibly uses TRBD1 or TRBD2 (5 bases each). The length of the CDR3 is 18 residues. CDR1 DFQATT and CDR2 SNEGSKA come from the germline V gene (reference sequence). Trimming shortened V by 5 bases and J by 1 base, and 25 bases separated the two germline ends.

The chain recombines TRBV29-1 with TRBJ2-2, with 11 nucleotides matching TRBD2. Germline CDR1 reads SQVTM; CDR2 reads ANQGSEA. The CDR3 totals 18 residues. The junction had 12 bases not matched to a gene; V was cut back by 0 bases and J by 6 bases. The CDR3 loop reads CSVEELAGESGRAGELFF. The CDR3 bases are TGCAGCGTTGAAGAACTAGCGGGAGAATCAGGGCGGGCCGGGGAGCTGTTTTTT.

This clonotype was detected many times. The chain carries TRBV12-3 or TRBV12-4 and TRBJ2-5; 8 bases fit TRBD1. This CDR3 has 14 amino acids. V was pared by 6 bases and J by 1 base, with 4 bases of the junction left unmatched. CDR3 coding DNA: TGTGCCAGCAGGTTAACAGGGGGCCAAGAGACCCAGTACTTC. This translates into CASRLTGGQETQYF.

This clonotype turned up a few times. The V and J genes are TRBV7-9 and TRBJ1-2, with 9 bases matching TRBD1. Germline-derived CDR1 and CDR2 are SEHNR and FQNEAQ (reference sequence). This CDR3 has 15 amino acids. Germline trimming cut 2 bases from V and 6 bases from J; bases unmatched to any gene: 7. This chain's CDR3 is CASSLLDRGSDGYTF. The DNA of the CDR3 is TGTGCCAGCAGCTTATTAGACAGGGGGTCTGATGGCTACACCTTC.

This clonotype came up many times. CDR3 amino acids: CASSKGLNTEAFF. The DNA for the CDR3 is TGTGCCAGCAGTAAGGGGTTAAACACTGAAGCTTTCTTT. V usage is TRBV12-3 or TRBV12-4 and J usage is TRBJ1-1; a weak D match, TRBD1 (5 bases). The CDR3 has 13 residues. V was trimmed by 5 bases and J by 2 bases, leaving 9 bases between them.

This clonotype showed up just once. This sequence may be a read error, since a much larger clone differs from it by one base. This rearrangement joins TRBV19 to TRBJ2-7; no clear D. The CDR3 runs to 11 residues. Germline V gene lookup returns CDR1 LNHDA and CDR2 SQIVND (reference sequence). The germline V and J ends were trimmed by 3 bases and 6 bases, with 6 bases remaining between them. The CDR3 sequence is CASSISAEQYF. Here the CDR3 DNA reads TGTGCCAGTAGTATCAGTGCCGAGCAGTACTTC.

This clonotype was seen ten or more times. This chain uses TRBV20-1 with TRBJ2-3, with 7 bases identical to TRBD2. Germline CDR1 is DFQATT and CDR2 is SNEGSKA (reference sequence). The CDR3 has 16 amino acids. V gave up 1 base and J gave up 1 base; unmatched junction bases: 8. CDR3 coding DNA: TGCAGTGCTAGAGTAGGTACTAGCGCCGGCACAGATACGCAGTATTTT. As protein: CSARVGTSAGTDTQYF.

This clonotype has a count of ten or more. This chain connects TRBV7-9 to TRBJ1-1, with 10 bases matching TRBD1. Germline CDR1 SEHNR, CDR2 FQNEAQ (reference sequence). The CDR3 has 17 residues. V lost 1 base to trimming and J lost 4 bases; unmatched junction nucleotides: 9. DNA of the CDR3: TGTGCCAGCAGCTTAGAAGACAGGGGGCGAGGTGGCACTGAAGCTTTCTTT. Its protein product is CASSLEDRGRGGTEAFF.

The sample holds many counts of this clonotype. The chain carries TRBV12-3 or TRBV12-4 and TRBJ2-1; TRBD1 might be the D (6 bases). V was shortened by 4 bases and J by 8 bases, with 12 bases between the two germline ends. The CDR3 is 13 amino acids. CDR3: CASSWGQADEQFF. The CDR3 DNA reads TGTGCCAGCAGTTGGGGGCAGGCCGATGAGCAGTTCTTC.

This clonotype was seen repeatedly, ten times or more. J is TRBJ2-5 and V is TRBV12-3 or TRBV12-4; the match to TRBD2 covers 8 bases. Trimming removed 6 bases from V and 2 bases from J; junction bases left unmatched: 5. This CDR3 contains 14 residues. CDR3 protein: CASSTSGDQETQYF. DNA of the CDR3: TGTGCCAGCAGCACTAGCGGAGATCAAGAGACCCAGTACTTC.

At least ten counts were recorded for this clonotype. J is TRBJ2-1 and V is TRBV29-1, with 7 bases that match TRBD2. The CDR3 totals 15 residues. V shed 1 base and J 2 bases; nucleotides not matched to a gene: 5. Germline CDR1 SQVTM, CDR2 ANQGSEA. This CDR3 is CSVEGGGSTYNEQFF. DNA of the CDR3: TGCAGCGTTGAAGGGGGCGGGAGCACCTACAATGAGCAGTTCTTC.

Ten or more counts support this clonotype. The V and J genes are TRBV11-2 and TRBJ2-4; TRBD2 matches 13 bases. Germline lookup yields CDR1 SGHAT and CDR2 FQNNGV. The CDR3 extends over 16 amino acids. Trimming cost V 5 bases and J 3 bases; bases outside gene matches: 4. CDR3 region: CASSPRTSGGKNIQYF. The CDR3 nucleotides read TGTGCCAGCAGCCCCCGGACTAGCGGGGGCAAAAACATTCAGTACTTC.

There are many counts of this clonotype. The V and J genes are TRBV6-2 or TRBV6-3 and TRBJ2-7, with 12 bases that match TRBD2. V was clipped by 6 bases and J by 2 bases; unmatched bases: 5. This CDR3 is 15 amino acids long. Per the germline V gene, CDR1 is MNHEY and CDR2 is SVGEGT. The CDR3 nucleotides read TGTGCCAGCAGCCCTACTAGCGGGGGGCCCTACGAGCAGTACTTC. Its protein is CASSPTSGGPYEQYF.

There are many counts of this clonotype. CDR3 DNA sequence: TGTGCCAGCGGGTGGGCAGGCACCAATCAGCCCCAGCATTTT. Its translation is CASGWAGTNQPQHF. The chain links TRBV12-3 or TRBV12-4 to TRBJ1-5, with D hard to call. This CDR3 spans 14 amino acids. The V end lost 8 bases, the J end lost 3 bases, and 14 bases lay between the germline ends.

To note about this clonotype: This could be a read error, since a much larger clone is one nucleotide away. The rearrangement links TRBV5-1 to TRBJ2-5; D gene ambiguous. CDR3 length equals 13 residues. Germline lookup yields CDR1 SGHRS and CDR2 YFSETQ. This CDR3 reads CASSSDGQEAQYF. The CDR3 DNA follows: TGCGCCAGCAGTTCGGACGGGCAAGAGGCCCAGTACTTC.

At least ten counts were recorded for this clonotype. This chain connects TRBV29-1 to TRBJ2-3; no clear D gene. Germline assignment: CDR1 SQVTM and CDR2 ANQGSEA. CDR3 size: 12 residues. Trimming pared 3 bases from V and 3 bases from J, leaving 7 bases between. In nucleotides, the CDR3 is TGCAGCGTTGACGCTACAACAGATACGCAGTATTTT. Its protein is CSVDATTDTQYF.

Many counts were recorded for this clonotype. J is TRBJ2-1 and V is TRBV24-1; D possibly corresponds to TRBD2 (6 bases). The CDR3 has 14 residues. In germline, CDR1 is KGHDR, CDR2 SFDVKD. V was cut by 6 bases and J by 6 bases, with 14 bases left in between. CDR3 protein: CATSQTGLRNEQFF. The CDR3 DNA reads as TGTGCCACCAGTCAGACGGGACTCCGCAATGAGCAGTTCTTC.

This clonotype has just a few counts. The J gene is TRBJ1-2, the V gene TRBV19; no definite D call. The CDR3 runs 15 residues. Germline assignment: CDR1 LNHDA and CDR2 SQIVND (reference sequence). Trimming took off 3 bases at V and 4 bases at J, with 15 bases between the two ends. CDR3 sequence: CASSIVGDLTYGYTF. The DNA of the CDR3 is TGTGCCAGTAGTATTGTTGGGGATCTTACCTATGGCTACACCTTC.

This clonotype showed up just a few times. The chain recombines TRBV6-1 with TRBJ2-7; TRBD1 is a possible D gene (8 bases). The CDR3 has 13 amino acids. Trimming cost V 6 bases and J 6 bases, with 15 bases left between them. Per the germline V gene, CDR1 is MNHNS and CDR2 is SASEGT. CDR3 sequence reads: CASSLNRGGEQYF. CDR3 DNA sequence: TGTGCCAGCAGCCTTAACAGGGGGGGCGAGCAGTACTTC.

This clonotype was seen at least ten times. The gene calls are TRBV5-1 and TRBJ2-1, with D maybe TRBD1 (6 bases). Trimming removed 4 bases from V and 7 bases from J, with 9 bases in between. Germline assignment: CDR1 SGHRS and CDR2 YFSETQ. The CDR3 is made up of 12 amino acids. CDR3 nucleotides: TGCGCCAGCAGCCCACAGGGAAATGAGCAGTTCTTC. The encoded protein is CASSPQGNEQFF.

This clonotype was observed many times. The J gene is TRBJ2-3, the V gene TRBV12-3 or TRBV12-4; the match to TRBD1 covers 9 bases. The CDR3 spans 14 residues. Trimming at V came to 3 bases and at J to 4 bases, leaving 2 bases not matched to a gene. CDR3 sequence: CASSLGQGSDTQYF. The CDR3, as DNA: TGTGCCAGCAGTTTGGGACAGGGATCAGATACGCAGTATTTT.

In its sample, this clonotype was seen many times. This chain connects TRBV11-1 to TRBJ2-2, with D perhaps TRBD1 (5 bases). The CDR3 is 18 residues long. V lost 8 bases and J lost 4, with 26 bases in between. The V gene's germline CDR1 is SGHAT and CDR2 FQDESV (reference sequence). The CDR3 is CASAFRQGLGRPTGELFF. The CDR3 nucleotides are TGTGCCAGCGCCTTTCGTCAGGGTTTAGGGCGCCCCACCGGGGAGCTGTTTTTT.

There are many counts of this clonotype. The rearrangement links TRBV10-3 to TRBJ1-3; D gene uncertain. This CDR3 comprises 14 residues. V was shortened by 3 bases and J by 2 bases, with 8 bases between the two germline ends. Germline V gene lookup returns CDR1 ENHRY and CDR2 SYGVKD. The CDR3 nucleotides read TGTGCCATCAGTGAATCGGGGACTGGAAACACCATATATTTT. This gives the protein CAISESGTGNTIYF.

At least ten counts were recorded for this clonotype. This chain joins TRBV20-1 and TRBJ2-2; D gene uncertain. V gave up 4 bases and J gave up 0 bases, with 9 bases separating them. The CDR3 has 14 residues. CDR1 and CDR2 from the germline V gene are DFQATT and SNEGSKA (reference sequence). CDR3 sequence (DNA): TGCAGTGCTAACCCCGCATCGAACACCGGGGAGCTGTTTTTT. As protein: CSANPASNTGELFF.

This clonotype was counted many times. This sequence joins TRBV29-1 and TRBJ2-1; 8 bases line up with TRBD2. V lost 7 bases and J lost 8; bases outside the gene matches: 1. The V gene's germline CDR1 is SQVTM and CDR2 ANQGSEA. CDR3 length: 10 amino acids. CDR3 sequence: CSAGGYEQFF. The DNA of the CDR3 is TGCAGCGCGGGAGGGTATGAGCAGTTCTTC.